The clone carrying this TCR beta chain came up once. This entry belongs to a study of T cell responses to AZD1222 COVID-19 vaccine. V gave up 5 bases and J gave up 7 bases, with 8 bases separating them. The CDR3 runs to 11 residues. Per the germline V gene, CDR1 is SGHVS and CDR2 is FQNEAQ. The assay was immunoSEQ multiplex PCR, and TCRdb's table has in-frame clones only and misses some. The sample includes approximately 60,000 clones, 84% of them seen just once. This chain connects TRBV7-8 to TRBJ2-5; weak D call: TRBD2 (5 bases). Sequenced here: peripheral blood, sampled on day 0 of AZD1222 vaccination. This TCR came from an adult in good health. Here the CDR3 DNA reads TGTGCCAGCAGCCGGGGTGTGACCCAGTACTTC. Amino acids: CASSRGVTQYF.